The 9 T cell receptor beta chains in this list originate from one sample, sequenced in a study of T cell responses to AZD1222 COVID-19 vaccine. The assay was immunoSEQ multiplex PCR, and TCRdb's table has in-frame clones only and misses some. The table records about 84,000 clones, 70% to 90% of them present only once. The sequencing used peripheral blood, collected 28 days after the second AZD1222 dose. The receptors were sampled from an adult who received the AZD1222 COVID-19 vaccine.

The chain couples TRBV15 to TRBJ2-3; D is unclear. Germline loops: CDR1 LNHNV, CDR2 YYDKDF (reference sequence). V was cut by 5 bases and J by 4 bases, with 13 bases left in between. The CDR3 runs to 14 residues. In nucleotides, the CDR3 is TGTGCCACCAGCCGAGCTCTGGAAGCAGATACGCAGTATTTT. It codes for CATSRALEADTQYF.

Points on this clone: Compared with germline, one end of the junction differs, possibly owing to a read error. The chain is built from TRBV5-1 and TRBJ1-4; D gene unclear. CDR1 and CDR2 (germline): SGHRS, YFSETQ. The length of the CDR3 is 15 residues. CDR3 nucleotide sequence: TGCGCCAGCAGTTTGGGCAACGAGCTCAATGAAAAACTGTTTTTT. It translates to CASSLGNELNEKLFF. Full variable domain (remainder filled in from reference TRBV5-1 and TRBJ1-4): KAGVTQTPRYLIKTRGQQVTLSCSPISGHRSVSWYQQTPGQGLQFLFEYFSETQRNKGNFPGRFSGRQFSNSRSEMNVSTLELGDSALYLCASSLGNELNEKLFFGSGTQLSVL.

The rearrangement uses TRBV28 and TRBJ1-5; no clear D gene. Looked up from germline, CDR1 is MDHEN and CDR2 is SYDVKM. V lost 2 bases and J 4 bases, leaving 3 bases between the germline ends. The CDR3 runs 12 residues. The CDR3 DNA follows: TGTGCCAGCAGTTTACGAAATCAGCCCCAGCATTTT. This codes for CASSLRNQPQHF.

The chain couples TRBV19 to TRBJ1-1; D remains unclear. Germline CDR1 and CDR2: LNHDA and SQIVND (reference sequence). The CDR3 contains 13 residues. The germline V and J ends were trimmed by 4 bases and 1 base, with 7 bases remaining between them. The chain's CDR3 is CASSTAGNTEAFF. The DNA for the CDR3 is TGTGCCAGTAGTACCGCAGGGAACACTGAAGCTTTCTTT.

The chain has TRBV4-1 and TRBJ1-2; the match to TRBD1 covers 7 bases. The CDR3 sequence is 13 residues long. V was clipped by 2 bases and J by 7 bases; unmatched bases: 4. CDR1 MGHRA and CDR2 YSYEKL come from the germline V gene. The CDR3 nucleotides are TGCGCCAGCAGCCAAAAGGGGGCATCTGGCTACACCTTC. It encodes CASSQKGASGYTF.

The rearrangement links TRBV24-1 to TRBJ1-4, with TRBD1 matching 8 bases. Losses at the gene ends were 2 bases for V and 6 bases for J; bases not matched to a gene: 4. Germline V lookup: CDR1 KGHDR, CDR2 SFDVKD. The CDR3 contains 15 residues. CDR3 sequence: CATSDSGTGHEKLFF. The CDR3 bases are TGTGCCACCAGTGATTCCGGGACAGGTCATGAAAAACTGTTTTTT.

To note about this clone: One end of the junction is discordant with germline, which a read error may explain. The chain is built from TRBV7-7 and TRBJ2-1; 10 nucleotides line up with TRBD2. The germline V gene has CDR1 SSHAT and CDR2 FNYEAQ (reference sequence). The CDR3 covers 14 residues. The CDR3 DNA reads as TGTGCTAGCAGTCCTAGCGGGGGCTCCAATGAGCAGTTCTTC. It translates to CASSPSGGSNEQFF.

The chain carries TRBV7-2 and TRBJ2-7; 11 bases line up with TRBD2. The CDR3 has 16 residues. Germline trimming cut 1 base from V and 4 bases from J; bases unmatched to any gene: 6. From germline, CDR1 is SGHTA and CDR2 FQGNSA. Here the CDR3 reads CASSLGVAGGYYEQYF. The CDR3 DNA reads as TGTGCCAGCAGCTTAGGGGTAGCGGGGGGGTATTACGAGCAGTACTTC.

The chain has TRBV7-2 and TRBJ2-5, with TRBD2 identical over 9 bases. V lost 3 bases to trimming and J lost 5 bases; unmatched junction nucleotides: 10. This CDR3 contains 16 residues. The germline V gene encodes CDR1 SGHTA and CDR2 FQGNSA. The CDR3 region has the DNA TGTGCCAGCAGCTTCGGGCGGGGGGGGCTTGAGGAGACCCAGTACTTC. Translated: CASSFGRGGLEETQYF.